Below are 8 T cell receptor beta chains sequenced from a single sample in a study of blood T cell repertoires in COVID-19. Sequencing used immunoSEQ multiplex PCR; TCRdb keeps in-frame clones, though not all of them. The sample lists over 55,000 clones, about nine tenths seen once, with approximately 8% in the top ten. Sequences were obtained from peripheral blood. The receptors originated from a man in his forties or fifties with active COVID-19.

This chain joins TRBV14 and TRBJ1-2; weak D call: TRBD1 (5 bases). Trimming cost V 1 base and J 0 bases, with 12 bases left between them. CDR1 and CDR2 (germline): SGHDN, FVKESK. The CDR3 has 16 residues. CDR3: CASSQGPGRANYGYTF. In DNA form, the CDR3 reads TGTGCCAGCAGCCAAGGCCCGGGCAGGGCTAACTATGGCTACACCTTC.

The chain joins TRBV29-1 to TRBJ2-7; possibly TRBD1 for D (6 bases). CDR1 and CDR2 from the germline V gene are SQVTM and ANQGSEA. The CDR3 contains 14 residues. The ends were cut back, 7 bases at V and 3 bases at J, with 19 bases in the middle. CDR3: CSAQWGQGNYEQYF. The CDR3 DNA sequence: TGCAGCGCCCAATGGGGGCAGGGCAACTACGAGCAGTACTTC.

Regarding this clone: Relative to the germline gene, one junction end is altered; a read error may explain this. V is TRBV29-1 and J is TRBJ2-7; D is possibly TRBD1 (6 bases). The CDR3 has 9 amino acids. CDR1 SQVTM and CDR2 ANQGSEA come from the germline V gene. CDR3 sequence reads: CSVEKGVCF. The CDR3 DNA sequence: TGCAGCGTTGAAAAGGGGGTGTGCTTC.

The rearrangement joins TRBV9 to TRBJ2-7; 9 positions agree with TRBD1. The germline CDR1 and CDR2 sequences are SGDLS and YYNGEE. The CDR3 contains 14 residues. Trimming cost V 4 bases and J 2 bases; bases outside gene matches: 4. The CDR3 sequence is CASSPDRGAYEQYF. The CDR3 DNA sequence: TGTGCCAGCAGCCCGGACAGGGGAGCCTACGAGCAGTACTTC.

The gene calls are TRBV6-5 and TRBJ1-5; 7 bases align to TRBD1. Unmatched junction bases numbered 7, after V lost 6 bases and J lost 2 bases. The CDR3 sequence is 15 residues long. In germline, CDR1 is MNHEY, CDR2 SVGAGI. CDR3 in DNA: TGTGCCAGCAGACGGGACAGCCTTCGCAATCAGCCCCAGCATTTT. It encodes CASRRDSLRNQPQHF.

This clone came up a few times. This chain uses TRBV5-4 with TRBJ1-2; TRBD1 is a possible D gene (6 bases). Trimming took off 0 bases at V and 8 bases at J, with 14 bases between the two ends. The CDR3 spans 14 residues. CDR1 is SGHNT and CDR2 is YYREEE in the germline V gene (reference sequence). CDR3: CASSLERQGSGYTF. CDR3 DNA: TGTGCCAGCAGCTTGGAGCGTCAGGGGAGCGGCTACACCTTC.

The rearrangement uses TRBV9 and TRBJ2-5; D perhaps matches TRBD1 (6 bases). V was pared by 1 base and J by 0 bases, with 7 bases between. Germline CDR1 is SGDLS and CDR2 is YYNGEE. The CDR3 is 14 residues long. The CDR3 spells CASSVRGNQETQYF. DNA of the CDR3: TGTGCCAGCAGCGTAAGGGGGAACCAAGAGACCCAGTACTTC.

V and J are TRBV7-8 and TRBJ2-7; 14 nucleotides align to TRBD2. V trimming: 4 bases; J trimming: 1 base; junction bases outside the gene matches: 9. The length of the CDR3 is 18 residues. Germline V CDR1 and CDR2: SGHVS, FQNEAQ. The CDR3 DNA reads TGTGCCAGCAGCTCCCGACTAGCGGGAGGGCCAGGGTCCTACGAGCAGTACTTC. Residues: CASSSRLAGGPGSYEQYF. Variable domain in full (rest from reference TRBV7-8 and TRBJ2-7): GAGVSQSPRYKVAKRGQDVALRCDPISGHVSLFWYQQALGQGPEFLTYFQNEAQLDKSGLPSDRFFAERPEGSVSTLKIQRTQQEDSAVYLCASSSRLAGGPGSYEQYFGPGTRLTVT.